The clone carrying this T cell receptor (beta chain) was observed many times. Its target is unknown. The germline CDR1 and CDR2 sequences are SGHTA and FQGTGA. V gave up 5 bases and J gave up 0 bases, with 17 bases separating them. The CDR3 has 18 amino acids. This sample stems from a study of CD8 T cells in ankylosing spondylitis. Points from the study as a whole: Past studies reported some motif variants in reactive arthritis synovial fluid and blood. Made up of under 10 highly homologous variants, a TCR beta motif appeared characteristic of ankylosing spondylitis blood.

Making use of molecular barcodes, quantitative 5'-RACE generated TCR beta libraries. Each CDR3 protein gets one entry after TCRdb re-called the 5' RACE reads with MiXCR. Of around 250,000 distinct CDR3 sequences in the sample, over 15% are singletons; the top ten hold about a third. Material for sequencing was blood, either unsorted or a sorted T cell fraction (not recorded which). The genes are TRBV7-3 and TRBJ2-6; D might be TRBD1 or TRBD2, each matching 5 bases. This TCR was recovered from a male donor with ankylosing spondylitis or in good health (not recorded which). DNA of the CDR3: TGTGCCAGCAGCCGTAGGGACCTCGAGGACTCTGGGGCCAACGTCCTGACTTTC. It is translated as CASSRRDLEDSGANVLTF.